These T cell receptor beta chains were read from a single sample in a study of blood T cell repertoires in COVID-19. TCRdb's copy holds only in-frame clones and misses some; the assay was immunoSEQ multiplex PCR. Among about 140,000 clones, more than 60% were seen once, and the ten largest hold roughly 8.9%. Material for sequencing was peripheral blood. Source of these receptors: a woman aged 45-60 years with active or convalescent COVID-19. CDR3s include the opening cysteine and the closing phenylalanine or tryptophan. D genes are given only for firm matches. Rows may omit the clone size; those that give it use once, few, many or a size class.

V gene	J gene	D gene	clone size	CDR3 DNA	CDR3 protein
TRBV11-2	TRBJ1-3	-	-	TGTGCCAGCAGCCCTCGGACTCTCTTACACTCTGGAAACACCATATATTTT	CASSPRTLLHSGNTIYF
TRBV3-1/TRBV3-2	TRBJ1-6	-	-	TGTGCCAGCAGCCAATCCGGACAGCCTAATTCACCCCTCCACTTT	CASSQSGQPNSPLHF
TRBV19	TRBJ2-3	-	-	TGTGCCAGTAGTGATCAGCCGGAGGGGAGCACAGATACGCAGTATTTT	CASSDQPEGSTDTQYF
TRBV27	TRBJ1-2	TRBD1	few	TGTGCCAGCAGTTCCAGGGGGACCCCGGCTCGCTACACCTTC	CASSSRGTPARYTF
TRBV9	TRBJ2-5	-	-	TGTGCCAGCAGCCCTAGGGGTAGTCAAGAGACCCAGTACTTC	CASSPRGSQETQYF
TRBV7-2	TRBJ1-5	-	few	TGTGCCAGCAGCTTAGGCTCAGGGGCCTTCAATCAGCCCCAGCATTTT	CASSLGSGAFNQPQHF
TRBV7-9	TRBJ2-2	TRBD1	-	TGTGCCAGCAGCCCCGGACAGGGCAACACCGGGGAGCTGTTTTTT	CASSPGQGNTGELFF
TRBV6-2/TRBV6-3	TRBJ2-7	TRBD2	-	TGTGCCAGCAGTTGGGGGGGTGAGGGTCCGACCTACGAGCAGTACTTC	CASSWGGEGPTYEQYF
TRBV30	TRBJ2-7	TRBD2	-	TGTGCCTGGTCACTAGCGGGACTAGAGGTACACGAGCAGTACTTC	CAWSLAGLEVHEQYF
TRBV7-2	TRBJ1-6	-	once	TGTGCCAGCAGCTTAGGGTCCGGGGGGGTACTCGCTAATTCACCCCTCCACTTT	CASSLGSGGVLANSPLHF
TRBV6-2/TRBV6-3	TRBJ2-1	-	-	TGTGCCAGCAGCCCCGGCAGGGCTTCCTACAATGAGCAGTTCTTC	CASSPGRASYNEQFF
TRBV12-5	TRBJ1-1	-	-	TGTGCTAGTGGTTTGGTACTGGGGGGGGCAGACACTGAAGCTTTCTTT	CASGLVLGGADTEAFF
TRBV28	TRBJ1-1	TRBD1	-	TGTGCCAGCAGTGCGACAGGGTCGGGAAAATACGAAGCTTTCTTT	CASSATGSGKYEAFF
TRBV30	TRBJ2-7	TRBD1	-	TGTGCCTGGATTAGTGTTACAGGGGGATACGAGCAGTACTTC	CAWISVTGGYEQYF
TRBV28	TRBJ1-4	-	-	TGTGCCAGCAGTTTAGGGGGGACCCTCATCGAAAAACTGTTTTTT	CASSLGGTLIEKLFF
TRBV6-1	TRBJ1-2	-	-	TGTGCCAGCAGTGAAGCTCTAAGGGGTCCCTATGGCTACACCTTC	CASSEALRGPYGYTF
TRBV5-1	TRBJ1-5	-	-	TGCGCCAGCAGCCGTTCGGGGGAGAGCAATCAGCCCCAGCATTTT	CASSRSGESNQPQHF
TRBV7-8	TRBJ1-3	TRBD1	-	TGTGCCAGCAGCTTAGCGAAATGGTCGGACAGGGCCGGAAACACCATATATTTT	CASSLAKWSDRAGNTIYF
TRBV30	TRBJ1-2	-	-	TGTGCCTGTACACAGGGCCGAGGCGGCTATGGCTACACCTTC	CACTQGRGGYGYTF
TRBV7-9	TRBJ1-2	-	-	TGTGCCAGCAGCTTAGAAGCCCAGGGGTCGAATGGCTACACCTTC	CASSLEAQGSNGYTF
TRBV11-2	TRBJ2-7	TRBD1	-	TGTGCCAGCAGCTTCGGACAGGGTGGACCCTACGAGCAGTACTTC	CASSFGQGGPYEQYF